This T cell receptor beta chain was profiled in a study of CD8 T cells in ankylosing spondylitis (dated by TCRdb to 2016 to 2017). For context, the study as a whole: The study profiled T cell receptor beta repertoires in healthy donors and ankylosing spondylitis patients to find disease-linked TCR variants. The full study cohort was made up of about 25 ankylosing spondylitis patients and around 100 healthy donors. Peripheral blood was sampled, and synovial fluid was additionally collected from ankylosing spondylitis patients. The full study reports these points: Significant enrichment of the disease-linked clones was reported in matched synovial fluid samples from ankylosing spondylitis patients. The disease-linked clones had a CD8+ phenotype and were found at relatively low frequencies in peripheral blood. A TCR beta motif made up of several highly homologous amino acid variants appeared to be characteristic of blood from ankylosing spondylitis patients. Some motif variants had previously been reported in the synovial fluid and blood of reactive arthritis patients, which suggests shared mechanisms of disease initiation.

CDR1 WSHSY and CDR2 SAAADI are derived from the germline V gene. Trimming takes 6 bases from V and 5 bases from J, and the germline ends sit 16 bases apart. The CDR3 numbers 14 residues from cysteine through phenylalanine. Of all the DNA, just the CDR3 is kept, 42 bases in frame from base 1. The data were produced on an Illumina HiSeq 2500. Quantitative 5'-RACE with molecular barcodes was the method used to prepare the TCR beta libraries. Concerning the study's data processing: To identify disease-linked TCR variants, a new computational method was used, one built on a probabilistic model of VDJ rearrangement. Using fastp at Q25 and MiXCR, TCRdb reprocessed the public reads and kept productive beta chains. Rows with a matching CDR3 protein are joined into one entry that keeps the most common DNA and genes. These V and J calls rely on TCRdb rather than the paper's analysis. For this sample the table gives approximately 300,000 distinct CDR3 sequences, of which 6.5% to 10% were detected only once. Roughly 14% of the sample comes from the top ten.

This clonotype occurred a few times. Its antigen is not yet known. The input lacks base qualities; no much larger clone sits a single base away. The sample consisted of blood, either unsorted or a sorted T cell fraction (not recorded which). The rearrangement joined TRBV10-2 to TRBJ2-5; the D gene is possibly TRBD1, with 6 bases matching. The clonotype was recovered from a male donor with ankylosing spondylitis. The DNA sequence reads TGCGCCAGCAGAGATCTTGGGACAAGGGAGACCCAGTACTTC. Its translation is CASRDLGTRETQYF.